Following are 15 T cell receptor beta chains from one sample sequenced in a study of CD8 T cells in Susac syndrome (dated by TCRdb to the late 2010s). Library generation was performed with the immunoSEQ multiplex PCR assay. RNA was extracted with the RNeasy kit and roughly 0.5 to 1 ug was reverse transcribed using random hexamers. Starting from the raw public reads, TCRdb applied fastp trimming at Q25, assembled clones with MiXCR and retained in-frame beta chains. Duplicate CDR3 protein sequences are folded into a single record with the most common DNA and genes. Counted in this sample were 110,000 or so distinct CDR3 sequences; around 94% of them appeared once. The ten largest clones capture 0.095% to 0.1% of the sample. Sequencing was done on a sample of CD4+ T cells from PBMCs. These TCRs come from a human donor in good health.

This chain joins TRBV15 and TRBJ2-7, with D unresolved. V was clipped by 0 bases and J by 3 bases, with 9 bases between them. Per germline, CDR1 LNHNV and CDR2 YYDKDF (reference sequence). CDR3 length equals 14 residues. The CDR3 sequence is CATSRDLGNYEQYF. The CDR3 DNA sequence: TGTGCCACCAGCAGAGATCTGGGGAACTACGAGCAGTACTTC.

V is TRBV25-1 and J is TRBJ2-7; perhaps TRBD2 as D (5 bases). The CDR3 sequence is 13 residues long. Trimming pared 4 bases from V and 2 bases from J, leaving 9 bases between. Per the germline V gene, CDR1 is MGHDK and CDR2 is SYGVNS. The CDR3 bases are TGTGCCAGCAGTGGTACTAGTCCCTACGAGCAGTACTTC. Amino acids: CASSGTSPYEQYF.

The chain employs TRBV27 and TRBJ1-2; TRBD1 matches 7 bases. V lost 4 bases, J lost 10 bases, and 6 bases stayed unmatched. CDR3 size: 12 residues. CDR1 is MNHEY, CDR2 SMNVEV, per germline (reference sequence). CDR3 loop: CASSSPTGIYTF. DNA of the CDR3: TGTGCCAGCAGTTCCCCGACAGGGATCTACACCTTC.

CDR3 sequence reads: CSARSTGSVGNIQYF. The CDR3 nucleotides read TGCAGTGCTAGGTCGACAGGGTCCGTGGGAAACATTCAGTACTTC. The J gene is TRBJ2-4, the V gene TRBV20-1, with 7 bases that match TRBD1. V lost 3 bases and J lost 6; bases outside the gene matches: 11. Germline values: CDR1 DFQATT, CDR2 SNEGSKA (reference sequence). This CDR3 comprises 15 residues.

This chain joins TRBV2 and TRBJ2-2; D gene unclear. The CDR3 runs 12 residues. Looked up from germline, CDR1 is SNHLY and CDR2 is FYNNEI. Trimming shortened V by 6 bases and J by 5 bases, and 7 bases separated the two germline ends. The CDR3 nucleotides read TGTGCCAGCAGCATGGGGACCGGGGAGCTGTTTTTT. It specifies CASSMGTGELFF.

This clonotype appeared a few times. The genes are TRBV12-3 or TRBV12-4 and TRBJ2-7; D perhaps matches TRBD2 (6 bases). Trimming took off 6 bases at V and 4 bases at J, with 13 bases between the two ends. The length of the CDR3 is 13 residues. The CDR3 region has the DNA TGTGCCAGCAGGAGGGACTCTTCTTACGAGCAGTACTTC. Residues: CASRRDSSYEQYF.

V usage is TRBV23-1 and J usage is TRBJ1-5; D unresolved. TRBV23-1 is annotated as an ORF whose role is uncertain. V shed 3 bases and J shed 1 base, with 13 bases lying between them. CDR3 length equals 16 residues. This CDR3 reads CASSQVIRGSNQPQHF. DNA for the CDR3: TGCGCCAGCAGTCAGGTAATACGAGGGAGCAATCAGCCCCAGCATTTT.

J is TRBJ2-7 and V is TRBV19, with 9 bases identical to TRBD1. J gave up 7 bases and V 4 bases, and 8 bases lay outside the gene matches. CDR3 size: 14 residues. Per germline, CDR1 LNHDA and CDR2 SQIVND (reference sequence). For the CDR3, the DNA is TGTGCCAGTAGTACCCGGACAGGGGACGGGGAGCAGTACTTC. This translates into CASSTRTGDGEQYF. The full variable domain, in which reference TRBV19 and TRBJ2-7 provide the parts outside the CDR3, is DGGITQSPKYLFRKEGQNVTLSCEQNLNHDAMYWYRQDPGQGLRLIYYSQIVNDFQKGDIAEGYSVSREKKESFPLTVTSAQKNPTAFYLCASSTRTGDGEQYFGPGTRLTVT.

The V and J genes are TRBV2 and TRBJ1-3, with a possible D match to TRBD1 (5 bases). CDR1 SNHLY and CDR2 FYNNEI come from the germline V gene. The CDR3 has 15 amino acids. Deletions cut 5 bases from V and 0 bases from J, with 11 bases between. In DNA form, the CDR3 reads TGTGCCAGCAGTCTCAGGGCCTTCTCTGGAAACACCATATATTTT. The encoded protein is CASSLRAFSGNTIYF.

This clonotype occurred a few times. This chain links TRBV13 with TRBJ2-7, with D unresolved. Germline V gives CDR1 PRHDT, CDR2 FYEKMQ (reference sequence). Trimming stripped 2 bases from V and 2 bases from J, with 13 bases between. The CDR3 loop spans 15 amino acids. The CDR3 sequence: CASSLRPDLTYEQYF. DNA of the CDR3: TGTGCCAGCAGCTTAAGACCGGACCTTACCTACGAGCAGTACTTC. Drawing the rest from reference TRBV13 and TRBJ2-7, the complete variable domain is AAGVIQSPRHLIKEKRETATLKCYPIPRHDTVYWYQQGPGQDPQFLISFYEKMQSDKGSIPDRFSAQQFSDYHSELNMSSLELGDSALYFCASSLRPDLTYEQYFGPGTRLTVT.

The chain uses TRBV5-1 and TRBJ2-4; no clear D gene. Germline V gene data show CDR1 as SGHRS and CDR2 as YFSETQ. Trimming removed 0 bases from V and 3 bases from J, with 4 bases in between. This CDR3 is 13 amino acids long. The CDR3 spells CASSLASKNIQYF. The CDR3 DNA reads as TGCGCCAGCAGCTTGGCTAGCAAAAACATTCAGTACTTC.

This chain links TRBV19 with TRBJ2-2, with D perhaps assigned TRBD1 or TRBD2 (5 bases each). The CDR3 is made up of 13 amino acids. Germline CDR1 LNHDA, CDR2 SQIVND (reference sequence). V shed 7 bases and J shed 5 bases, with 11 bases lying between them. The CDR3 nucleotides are TGTGCCAGTATGGGGCGAGGGACCGGGGAGCTGTTTTTT. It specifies CASMGRGTGELFF.

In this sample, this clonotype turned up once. The CDR3 is CASSPTGGMETQYF. The CDR3 DNA sequence: TGCGCCAGCAGCCCGACAGGGGGCATGGAGACCCAGTACTTC. The V and J genes are TRBV5-1 and TRBJ2-5; TRBD1 matches at 10 bases. The V segment lost 4 bases and the J segment 5 bases; nucleotides outside the gene matches: 5. This CDR3 has 14 amino acids. Germline V gene sequence: CDR1 SGHRS, CDR2 YFSETQ.

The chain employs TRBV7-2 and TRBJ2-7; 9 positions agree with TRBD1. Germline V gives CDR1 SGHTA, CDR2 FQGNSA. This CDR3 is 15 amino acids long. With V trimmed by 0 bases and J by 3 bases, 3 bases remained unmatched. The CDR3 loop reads CASSLAQGANYEQYF. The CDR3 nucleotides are TGTGCCAGCAGCTTAGCACAGGGGGCGAACTACGAGCAGTACTTC.

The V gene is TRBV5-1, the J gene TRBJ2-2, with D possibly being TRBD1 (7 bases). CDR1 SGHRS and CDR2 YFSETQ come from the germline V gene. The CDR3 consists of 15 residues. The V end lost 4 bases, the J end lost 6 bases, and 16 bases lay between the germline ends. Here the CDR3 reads CASSQSGGSPGELFF. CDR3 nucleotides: TGCGCCAGCAGCCAATCAGGGGGGTCTCCCGGGGAGCTGTTTTTT.